The rows below give T cell receptor beta chains drawn from one sample of a study of cytomegalovirus exposure and HLA in healthy donors. Sequencing used immunoSEQ multiplex PCR; TCRdb keeps in-frame clones, though not all of them. The sample includes about 200,000 clones, 86% seen only once; the top ten take around 0.31%. The sample comprised PBMCs. Receptors were obtained from a woman under 40 in good health and CMV-seronegative. CDR3s include the opening cysteine and the closing phenylalanine or tryptophan. The D gene is left open where the match is weak. Expanded clones get a size class; other rows say once, few or many, or leave the size out.

CDR3aa	CDR3nt	v_gene	j_gene	d_gene	abundance
CAWSIRGARVWSTDTQYF	TGTGCCTGGAGTATCCGGGGGGCCCGAGTATGGAGCACAGATACGCAGTATTTT	TRBV30	TRBJ2-3	NA	few
CASSQGGEQYF	TGTGCTAGCAGCCAAGGGGGCGAGCAGTACTTC	TRBV7-7	TRBJ2-7	NA	NA
CASSLMAGGFQETQYF	TGTGCCAGCAGCCTCATGGCGGGGGGGTTCCAAGAGACCCAGTACTTC	TRBV11-2	TRBJ2-5	TRBD2	NA
CASSLVTSGRRADTQYF	TGTGCCAGCAGCTTGGTGACTAGCGGGAGACGGGCAGATACGCAGTATTTT	TRBV5-6	TRBJ2-3	TRBD2	NA
CASSPPAGRTNEQFF	TGTGCCAGCTCACCACCAGCGGGACGGACCAATGAGCAGTTCTTC	TRBV18	TRBJ2-1	TRBD2	NA
CASSPRQGEVAGANVLTF	TGTGCCAGCAGTCCCCGGCAGGGGGAGGTTGCTGGGGCCAACGTCCTGACTTTC	TRBV27	TRBJ2-6	NA	NA
CATSRDRSGYSYEQYF	TGTGCCACCAGCAGAGATCGGAGCGGGTACTCCTACGAGCAGTACTTC	TRBV15	TRBJ2-7	NA	NA
CASSMLAGPYEQYF	TGTGCCAGTAGTATGCTAGCGGGACCCTACGAGCAGTACTTC	TRBV19	TRBJ2-7	TRBD2	NA
CASSGRDGSYEQYF	TGTGCCAGCAGCGGGCGGGACGGCTCCTACGAGCAGTACTTC	TRBV5-4	TRBJ2-7	NA	few
CASSEATGGFYEQYF	TGTGCCAGCAGTGAGGCGACAGGGGGCTTCTACGAGCAGTACTTC	TRBV2	TRBJ2-7	TRBD1	NA
CASSFQVLTYEQYF	TGTGCCAGCAGTTTTCAGGTCCTCACCTACGAGCAGTACTTC	TRBV28	TRBJ2-7	NA	once
CSVEVGLAGVGELFF	TGCAGCGTTGAAGTTGGGCTAGCGGGCGTCGGGGAGCTGTTTTTT	TRBV29-1	TRBJ2-2	TRBD2	NA
CASSRGRNREKLFF	TGTGCCAGCAGTAGGGGGCGGAATAGGGAAAAACTGTTTTTT	TRBV5-8	TRBJ1-4	TRBD1	NA
CASSRGGTLYEQYF	TGTGCCAGCTCACGGGGGGGGACACTCTACGAGCAGTACTTC	TRBV18	TRBJ2-7	NA	NA
CAVNPGLEIYEQYF	TGTGCCGTAAACCCGGGACTAGAGATATACGAGCAGTACTTC	TRBV6-1	TRBJ2-7	TRBD2	NA
CASSLGQGIDNEQFF	TGTGCCAGCAGCTTGGGACAGGGAATCGACAATGAGCAGTTCTTC	TRBV7-8	TRBJ2-1	TRBD1	NA
CASHQGVNTYGYTF	TGTGCCAGCCACCAGGGGGTCAATACCTATGGCTACACCTTC	TRBV28	TRBJ1-2	TRBD1	NA
CASSPSEGGDAWTGELFF	TGTGCCAGCAGCCCTTCGGAGGGCGGGGACGCGTGGACCGGGGAGCTGTTTTTT	TRBV21-1	TRBJ2-2	NA	NA
CSSSLGVRAAEAFF	TGTTCCAGCAGCTTAGGTGTGAGGGCGGCTGAAGCTTTCTTT	TRBV7-9	TRBJ1-1	NA	once
CASSPGQETQYF	TGTGCCAGCAGTCCCGGCCAAGAGACCCAGTACTTC	TRBV2	TRBJ2-5	NA	NA
CASSFPVSRSYTF	TGTGCCAGCAGTTTCCCCGTGAGTAGATCCTACACCTTC	TRBV28	TRBJ1-2	NA	NA
CASSLSGGAKTQYF	TGTGCCAGCAGCCTAAGCGGAGGGGCGAAGACCCAGTACTTC	TRBV4-2	TRBJ2-5	NA	NA
CASSQVPTSGSGGETQYF	TGTGCCAGCAGCCAAGTCCCGACTAGCGGGAGTGGGGGAGAGACCCAGTACTTC	TRBV4-2	TRBJ2-5	TRBD2	NA